The 31 T cell receptor beta chains listed next were all sequenced from one sample in a study of metastatic and nonmetastatic thyroid tumors (dated by TCRdb to the early 2020s). The library was obtained by PCR. TCRdb lists the instrument as Illumina HiSeq 4000. TCRdb trimmed the raw reads at Q25, called clones with MiXCR and kept productive beta chains. Recorded for this sample are about 16,000 clones; 27% of them occurred a single time. Approximately 13% of the sample is taken by the ten largest. No treatment had been received by any patient before thyroid surgery. Sample: adjacent normal tissue. These receptors were collected from a female donor with papillary thyroid cancer or a benign thyroid nodule (not recorded which). Some clones in this sample may be carry-over from other donors' samples.

This clone was observed at least ten times. This chain uses TRBV2 with TRBJ1-1; 10 bases fit TRBD1. After removal of 5 bases from V and 5 bases from J, the junction contained 5 bases not matched to a gene. The CDR3 spans 14 residues. Germline-derived CDR1 and CDR2 are SNHLY and FYNNEI. The CDR3 loop is CASSLDRGGTEAFF. The CDR3 nucleotides read TGTGCCAGCAGTTTGGACAGGGGGGGAACTGAAGCTTTCTTT.

This chain uses TRBV10-3 with TRBJ1-1; no firm D call. Germline V gives CDR1 ENHRY, CDR2 SYGVKD. CDR3 length: 14 amino acids. The V gene lost 4 bases and the J gene lost 7 bases, with 16 bases spanning the gap. The DNA of the CDR3 is TGTGCCATCAGTGTTGGGTCGGTTGGTGATGAAGCTTTCTTT. Translating it yields CAISVGSVGDEAFF.

On this clone: Germline and junction disagree at one end, which may indicate a read error. The chain carries TRBV7-2 and TRBJ1-3, with D uncertain. This CDR3 comprises 15 residues. Looked up from germline, CDR1 is SGHTA and CDR2 is FQGNSA. CDR3 protein: CAGSLVGMAGNTIYF. The CDR3 nucleotides read TGTGCCGGCAGCTTAGTTGGGATGGCTGGAAACACCATATATTTT.

About this clone: A much larger clone differs by one base, so this may be a read error. V usage is TRBV20-1 and J usage is TRBJ1-2, with D uncertain. The CDR3 consists of 9 residues. The germline gives CDR1 DFQATT, CDR2 SNEGSKA (reference sequence). The CDR3 spells CSAYYGYIF. The CDR3 coding sequence is TGCAGTGCTTATTATGGCTACATCTTC.

In this sample, this clone turned up a few times. V is TRBV2 and J is TRBJ2-7; 8 bases line up with TRBD2. This CDR3 is 13 amino acids long. Trimming took 8 bases from V and 7 from J; bases not matched to a gene: 10. CDR1 and CDR2 from the germline V gene are SNHLY and FYNNEI. CDR3 sequence (DNA): TGTGCCAGCTTGGGACTAGAGGGAGAAGAGCAGTACTTC. It encodes CASLGLEGEEQYF.

This clone occurred a few times. CDR3 residues: CATSRQGSGYTF. The CDR3 DNA sequence: TGTGCCACCAGCAGACAGGGTTCGGGCTACACCTTC. The chain is built from TRBV15 and TRBJ1-2; tentatively, D is TRBD1 (5 bases). V lost 2 bases and J 8 bases, leaving 9 bases between the germline ends. The CDR3 is 12 amino acids. Germline CDR1 and CDR2: LNHNV and YYDKDF (reference sequence).

The gene calls are TRBV19 and TRBJ1-1; 12 bases are shared with TRBD1. CDR3 size: 17 residues. Germline trimming cut 6 bases from V and 3 bases from J; bases unmatched to any gene: 11. Germline-derived CDR1 and CDR2 are LNHDA and SQIVND (reference sequence). In DNA, the CDR3 is TGTGCCAGTAGGACCCGGGACAGGGGGCAGGTGGACACTGAAGCTTTCTTT. Translated: CASRTRDRGQVDTEAFF. The complete variable domain, with remaining parts taken from reference TRBV19 and TRBJ1-1, reads DGGITQSPKYLFRKEGQNVTLSCEQNLNHDAMYWYRQDPGQGLRLIYYSQIVNDFQKGDIAEGYSVSREKKESFPLTVTSAQKNPTAFYLCASRTRDRGQVDTEAFFGQGTRLTVV.

V usage is TRBV10-3 and J usage is TRBJ2-2; 10 bases agree with TRBD1. CDR1 and CDR2 from the germline V gene are ENHRY and SYGVKD. With V trimmed by 2 bases and J by 6 bases, 9 bases remained unmatched. The CDR3 spans 17 residues. The CDR3 DNA reads TGTGCCATCAGTGAGAAGAGACAGGGGGCGAGTGCCGGGGAGCTGTTTTTT. It is translated as CAISEKRQGASAGELFF.

The chain recombines TRBV28 with TRBJ2-2; a possible D gene is TRBD2 (6 bases). This CDR3 spans 17 amino acids. Trimming removed 2 bases from V and 3 bases from J, with 16 bases in between. In germline, CDR1 is MDHEN, CDR2 SYDVKM. CDR3 DNA: TGTGCCAGCAGTTTAGGCGGGGTAGGTGGCCACACCGGGGAGCTGTTTTTT. Its protein product is CASSLGGVGGHTGELFF. The whole variable domain, filled in from reference TRBV28 and TRBJ2-2, reads DVKVTQSSRYLVKRTGEKVFLECVQDMDHENMFWYRQDPGLGLRLIYFSYDVKMKEKGDIPEGYSVSREKKERFSLILESASTNQTSMYLCASSLGGVGGHTGELFFGEGSRLTVL.

The chain uses TRBV7-6 and TRBJ1-4; D gene ambiguous. Germline V gene sequence: CDR1 SGHVS, CDR2 FNYEAQ. This CDR3 is 13 amino acids long. The V end was cut by 1 base, the J end by 8 bases, with 8 bases between. In DNA form, the CDR3 reads TGTGCCAGCAGCTTAGGATTCGGGGAAAAACTGTTTTTT. Translation gives CASSLGFGEKLFF.

This clone was seen just once. The chain employs TRBV7-8 and TRBJ2-5; D gene ambiguous. The V end was cut by 8 bases, the J end by 3 bases, with 19 bases between. Germline V gives CDR1 SGHVS, CDR2 FQNEAQ. This CDR3 is built from 15 residues. The CDR3: CASLLLRPGEETQYF. CDR3 nucleotides: TGTGCCAGCTTACTCCTACGCCCAGGAGAAGAGACCCAGTACTTC. The full variable domain, in which reference TRBV7-8 and TRBJ2-5 provide the parts outside the CDR3, is GAGVSQSPRYKVAKRGQDVALRCDPISGHVSLFWYQQALGQGPEFLTYFQNEAQLDKSGLPSDRFFAERPEGSVSTLKIQRTQQEDSAVYLCASLLLRPGEETQYFGPGTRLLVL.

The chain carries TRBV20-1 and TRBJ2-7; the D is unclear. With 6 bases removed from V and 2 bases from J, the gap between germline ends came to 17 bases. Germline V gene sequence: CDR1 DFQATT, CDR2 SNEGSKA (reference sequence). This CDR3 is 14 amino acids long. Here the CDR3 reads CSAFLVYSPYEQYF. The CDR3 nucleotides are TGCAGTGCGTTTTTGGTGTACAGTCCCTACGAGCAGTACTTC.

In this sample, this clone turned up a few times. The chain recombines TRBV28 with TRBJ2-5, with a tentative D call TRBD1 (6 bases). There are 16 residues in the CDR3. Trimming left V 6 bases short and J 2 bases short, with 19 bases between. Germline CDR1 and CDR2: MDHEN and SYDVKM. CDR3 region: CASSPQGSALQETQYF. DNA of the CDR3: TGTGCCAGCAGCCCACAGGGAAGCGCGCTACAAGAGACCCAGTACTTC.

At least ten counts were recorded for this clone. CDR3 amino acids: CASSLTREIGVYTEAFF. The CDR3 nucleotides read TGTGCCAGCAGTTTAACTCGGGAAATTGGGGTGTACACTGAAGCTTTCTTT. The chain employs TRBV2 and TRBJ1-1; unclear D gene. Trimming cost V 5 bases and J 3 bases, with 22 bases left between them. The CDR3 totals 17 residues. The germline gives CDR1 SNHLY, CDR2 FYNNEI.

As for this clone: Given the absence of the conserved phenylalanine or tryptophan at the CDR3 end, a read error is likely. The chain employs TRBV5-1 and TRBJ1-2, with D possibly being TRBD1 (5 bases). CDR3 size: 15 residues. Germline values: CDR1 SGHRS, CDR2 YFSETQ. The ends were cut back, 3 bases at V and 7 bases at J, with 19 bases in the middle. CDR3 loop: CASSSDPGTAGGYTI. The CDR3 DNA reads as TGCGCCAGCAGCTCTGACCCGGGGACGGCGGGTGGCTACACCATC.

In its sample, this clone was seen many times. The CDR3 sequence: CASKVPGGFTGELFF. CDR3 nucleotide sequence: TGTGCCAGCAAGGTGCCAGGGGGCTTCACCGGGGAGCTGTTTTTT. V and J are TRBV6-1 and TRBJ2-2; 8 bases are a match to TRBD1. Looked up from germline, CDR1 is MNHNS and CDR2 is SASEGT. With V trimmed by 7 bases and J by 4 bases, 8 bases remained unmatched. The CDR3 totals 15 residues.

There are a few counts of this clone. V and J are TRBV7-2 and TRBJ2-7; no firm D call. This CDR3 is built from 13 residues. Deletions cut 1 base from V and 3 bases from J, with 7 bases between. From germline, CDR1 is SGHTA and CDR2 FQGNSA. CDR3 amino acids: CASSLDGRYEQYF. The CDR3 nucleotides are TGTGCCAGCAGCTTAGATGGTCGCTACGAGCAGTACTTC.

This clone was counted a few times. V and J are TRBV6-1 and TRBJ2-3; 7 bases are shared with TRBD1. Germline assignment: CDR1 MNHNS and CDR2 SASEGT. CDR3 size: 15 residues. Trimming took 5 bases from V and 4 from J; bases not matched to a gene: 9. The CDR3 DNA reads as TGTGCCAGCAGTCCCCGCACCCAGGGGGCAGATACGCAGTATTTT. Translated, it gives CASSPRTQGADTQYF.

This clone was seen at least ten times. The chain joins TRBV11-3 to TRBJ2-2, with D uncertain. CDR1 is SGHNT, CDR2 YENEEA, per germline. The V and J ends lost 5 bases and 0 bases respectively, with 1 base between them. The CDR3 sequence is 12 residues long. The CDR3 sequence is CASSPNTGELFF. The CDR3 DNA reads TGTGCCAGCAGCCCGAACACCGGGGAGCTGTTTTTT.

This clone was observed a few times. The rearrangement links TRBV27 to TRBJ1-1; no firm D call. Between the trimmed V and J ends, which lost 2 bases and 2 bases, there was a span of 3 bases. The germline V gene encodes CDR1 MNHEY and CDR2 SMNVEV (reference sequence). The CDR3 sequence is 12 residues long. This CDR3 is CASSLGNTEAFF. The CDR3 DNA reads as TGTGCCAGCAGTTTAGGCAACACTGAAGCTTTCTTT.

The chain employs TRBV5-4 and TRBJ1-3; TRBD1 is a possible D gene (5 bases). The CDR3 is 16 amino acids. The germline CDR1 and CDR2 sequences are SGHNT and YYREEE (reference sequence). V was trimmed by 4 bases and J by 0 bases, leaving 14 bases between them. The CDR3 DNA is TGTGCCAGCAGCACCCGACAGTCTATCTCTGGAAACACCATATATTTT. This gives the protein CASSTRQSISGNTIYF.

The V call is TRBV20-1, the J call TRBJ2-7; D uncertain. The CDR3 covers 12 residues. V lost 3 bases to trimming and J lost 0 bases, with 6 bases between them. Germline V gives CDR1 DFQATT, CDR2 SNEGSKA (reference sequence). CDR3 loop: CSASDFSYEQYF. CDR3 in DNA: TGCAGTGCTAGTGACTTCTCCTACGAGCAGTACTTC.

The rearrangement joins TRBV20-1 to TRBJ2-7, with 12 positions matching TRBD1. Germline CDR1 DFQATT, CDR2 SNEGSKA (reference sequence). Unmatched junction bases numbered 6, after V lost 6 bases and J lost 6 bases. This CDR3 comprises 13 residues. In nucleotides, the CDR3 is TGCAGTGCAAAGGGACAGGGGGCGGGCGAGCAGTACGTC. Protein product: CSAKGQGAGEQYV.

This clone was found a few times. The V and J genes are TRBV27 and TRBJ1-6; 7 positions agree with TRBD1. The CDR3 sequence is 17 residues long. Trimming took 1 base from V and 6 from J; bases not matched to a gene: 9. The germline V gene encodes CDR1 MNHEY and CDR2 SMNVEV (reference sequence). The CDR3 coding sequence is TGTGCCAGCAGTTTATGGTTCGATGACAGGGTTAATTCACCCCTCCACTTT. It specifies CASSLWFDDRVNSPLHF.

This clone was seen a handful of times. At one end the junction does not follow the germline gene, possibly because of a read error. The gene calls are TRBV27 and TRBJ2-2; D remains unclear. CDR1 MNHEY and CDR2 SMNVEV come from the germline V gene (reference sequence). CDR3 length: 12 amino acids. CDR3 bases: TGTGCCAGCAGTTCGAACACCGGTGAGCTGTTTTTT. It codes for CASSSNTGELFF.

This clone occurred a few times. The V call is TRBV10-2, the J call TRBJ2-5; D is unclear. Deletions cut 2 bases from V and 5 bases from J, with 6 bases between. The germline V gene encodes CDR1 WSHSY and CDR2 SAAADI. The CDR3 has 12 residues. The CDR3: CASSEDGETQYF. CDR3 sequence (DNA): TGCGCCAGCAGTGAGGATGGGGAGACCCAGTACTTC.

J is TRBJ1-6 and V is TRBV11-1; no firm D call. V lost 0 bases and J 6 bases, leaving 12 bases between the germline ends. The CDR3 has 16 amino acids. Germline CDR1 is SGHAT and CDR2 is FQDESV (reference sequence). The CDR3 DNA reads TGTGCCAGCAGCTTAGCCTCCGGGCAGTTTAATTCACCCCTCCACTTT. This encodes CASSLASGQFNSPLHF.

The rearrangement links TRBV28 to TRBJ1-2, with unresolved D. The germline V gene encodes CDR1 MDHEN and CDR2 SYDVKM. The length of the CDR3 is 13 residues. The V end was cut by 4 bases, the J end by 2 bases, with 8 bases between. The CDR3 coding sequence is TGTGCCAGCAGTTCCGGGAGAAACTATGGCTACACCTTC. Translation: CASSSGRNYGYTF.

This clone occurred many times. One base away lies a much larger clone, so this may be a sequencing read error. No conserved phenylalanine or tryptophan ends this CDR3, so it is likely a read error. V is TRBV29-1 and J is TRBJ2-7, with D possibly being TRBD1 or TRBD2 (6 bases each). Germline V gives CDR1 SQVTM, CDR2 ANQGSEA. This CDR3 is built from 13 residues. V gave up 2 bases and J gave up 7 bases, with 15 bases separating them. The CDR3 is CSVEFPGAKEQYL. As DNA, the CDR3 is TGCAGCGTTGAATTCCCGGGGGCGAAAGAGCAGTACCTC.

The rearrangement uses TRBV11-3 and TRBJ2-7, with D perhaps TRBD2 (5 bases). The germline V gene has CDR1 SGHNT and CDR2 YENEEA. The V gene lost 5 bases and the J gene lost 3 bases, with 14 bases spanning the gap. The CDR3 contains 14 residues. The DNA for the CDR3 is TGTGCCAGCAGCAGACCGGGGTCGAGCTACGAGCAGTACTTC. This encodes CASSRPGSSYEQYF.

This chain links TRBV2 with TRBJ2-3; D not resolved. Trimming pared 1 base from V and 1 base from J, leaving 6 bases between. CDR3 size: 14 residues. CDR1 and CDR2 from the germline V gene are SNHLY and FYNNEI. DNA of the CDR3: TGTGCCAGCAGTGAAGGGCTGGGCACAGATACGCAGTATTTT. This gives the protein CASSEGLGTDTQYF.